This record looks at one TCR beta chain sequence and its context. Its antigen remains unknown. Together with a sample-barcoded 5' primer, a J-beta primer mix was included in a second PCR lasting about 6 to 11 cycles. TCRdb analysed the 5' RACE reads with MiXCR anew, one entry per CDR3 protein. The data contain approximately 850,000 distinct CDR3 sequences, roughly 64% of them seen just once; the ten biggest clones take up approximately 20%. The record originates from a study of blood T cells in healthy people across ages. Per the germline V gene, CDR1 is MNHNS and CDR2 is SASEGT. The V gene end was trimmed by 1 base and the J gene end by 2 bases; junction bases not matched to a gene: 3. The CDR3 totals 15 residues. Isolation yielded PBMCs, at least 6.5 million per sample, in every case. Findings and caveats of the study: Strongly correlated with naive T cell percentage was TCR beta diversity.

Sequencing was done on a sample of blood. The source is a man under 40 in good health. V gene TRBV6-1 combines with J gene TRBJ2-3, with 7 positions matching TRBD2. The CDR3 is CASSEVGGATDTQYF. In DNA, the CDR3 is TGTGCCAGCAGTGAAGTGGGAGGGGCCACAGATACGCAGTATTTT.